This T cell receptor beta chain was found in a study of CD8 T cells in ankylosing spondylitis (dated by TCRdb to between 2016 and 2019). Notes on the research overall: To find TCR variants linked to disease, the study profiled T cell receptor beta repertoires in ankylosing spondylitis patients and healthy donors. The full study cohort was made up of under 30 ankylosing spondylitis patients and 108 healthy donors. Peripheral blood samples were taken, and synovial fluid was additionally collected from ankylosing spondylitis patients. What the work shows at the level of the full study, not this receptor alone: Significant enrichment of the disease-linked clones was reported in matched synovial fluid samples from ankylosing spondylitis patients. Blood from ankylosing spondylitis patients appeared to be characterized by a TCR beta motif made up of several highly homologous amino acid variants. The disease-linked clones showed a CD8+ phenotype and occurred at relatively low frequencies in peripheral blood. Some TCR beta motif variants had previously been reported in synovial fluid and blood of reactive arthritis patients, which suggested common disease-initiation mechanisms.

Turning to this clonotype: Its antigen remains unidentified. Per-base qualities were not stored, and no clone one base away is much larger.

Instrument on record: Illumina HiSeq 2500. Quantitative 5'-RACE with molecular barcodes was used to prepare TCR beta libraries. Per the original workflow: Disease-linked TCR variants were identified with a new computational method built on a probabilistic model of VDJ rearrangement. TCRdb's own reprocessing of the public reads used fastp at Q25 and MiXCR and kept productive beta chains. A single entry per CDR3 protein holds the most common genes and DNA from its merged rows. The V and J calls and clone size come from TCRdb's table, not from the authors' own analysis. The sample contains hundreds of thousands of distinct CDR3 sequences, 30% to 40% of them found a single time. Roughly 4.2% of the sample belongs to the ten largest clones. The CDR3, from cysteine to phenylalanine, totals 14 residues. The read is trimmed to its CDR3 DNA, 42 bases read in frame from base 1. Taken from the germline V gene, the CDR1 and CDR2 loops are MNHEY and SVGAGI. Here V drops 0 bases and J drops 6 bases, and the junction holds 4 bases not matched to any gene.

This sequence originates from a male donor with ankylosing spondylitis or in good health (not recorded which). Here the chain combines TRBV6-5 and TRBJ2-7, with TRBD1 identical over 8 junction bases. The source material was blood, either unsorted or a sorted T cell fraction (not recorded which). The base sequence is TGTGCCAGCAGTTACTCGGTACAGGGGGGCGAGCAGTACTTC. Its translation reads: CASSYSVQGGEQYF.